This record covers a single T cell receptor beta chain. Antigen unknown. The V and J ends lost 10 bases and 5 bases, in that order; junction bases with no gene match: 10. Per germline, CDR1 MDHEN and CDR2 SYDVKM. The CDR3 extends over 14 amino acids. This specimen comes from a study of radiotherapy plus CTLA-4 blockade in lung cancer. Overall study findings and caveats: Expansion of tumor-derived TCR clones was observed in blood after radiotherapy plus ipilimumab. Dynamics of early blood T cell clones, together with interferon-beta, were reportedly the best predictors of response.

Profiled with immunoSEQ multiplex PCR; TCRdb holds only in-frame clones, not every one. The sample contains tens of thousands of clones, around 83% of which appear only once. The gene calls are TRBV28 and TRBJ2-5; 10 bases align to TRBD2. The sequenced sample was peripheral blood, obtained from a patient treated with radiotherapy plus ipilimumab. The sequence was collected from a human donor with non-small cell lung cancer who had stable disease on radiotherapy plus ipilimumab. In DNA form, the CDR3 reads TGTGCCACTAAAGCGGGAGGGCCGGGGGAGACCCAGTACTTC. It is translated as CATKAGGPGETQYF.